The sequence of this TCR beta chain was determined in a study of technical replicates of blood from a handful of donors. The protocol was immunoSEQ multiplex PCR, while the TCRdb copy is restricted to in-frame clones and leaves out a portion. This sample has tens of thousands of clones; approximately 96% occur once, and the top ten carry roughly 0.35%. CDR3 length: 14 residues. V was trimmed by 4 bases and J by 2 bases, leaving 12 bases between them. The germline V gene has CDR1 SGDLS and CDR2 YYNGEE. The sequencing sample was made of T cells isolated from PBMCs. The V gene is TRBV9, the J gene TRBJ2-5; D is unresolved. The receptor's source is a human donor in good health. The CDR3 DNA reads TGTGCCAGCAGCTATCTAAGCGAGCAAGAGACCCAGTACTTC. Protein sequence: CASSYLSEQETQYF.